This is a list of T cell receptor beta chains from one sample in a study of regulatory T cells in long-lasting Graves disease. One entry per CDR3 protein results from TCRdb running MiXCR on the multiplex PCR reads. This sample yields 450,000 or so distinct CDR3 sequences, of which about 20% are seen a single time; 6.5% to 8% belongs to the top ten. The sequences come from peripheral blood mononuclear cells (PBMCs), collected when the disease was refractory, from a patient treated with antithyroid drugs. The receptors come from a female donor with Graves disease. The CDR3 runs from the conserved cysteine through the conserved F or W. A D gene is named only where the DNA matches it firmly. The size of a clone is reported for some rows only, either as once, few or many, or as a class for expanded clones.

clone_size	v_call	d_call	j_call	cdr3_nt	cdr3_aa
few	TRBV6-5	TRBD1	TRBJ2-7	TGTGCCAGCAGTTACTTGAGTCTTGACAGGGGATACGAGCAGTACTTC	CASSYLSLDRGYEQYF
many	TRBV3-1	TRBD1	TRBJ2-7	TGTGCCAGCAGCCCTCGGACAGGGAGATACGAGCAGTACTTC	CASSPRTGRYEQYF
many	TRBV28	.	TRBJ2-7	TGTGCCAGCAGGGCAGGGACATTCTACGAGCAGTACTTC	CASRAGTFYEQYF
.	TRBV3-1	.	TRBJ2-7	TGTGCCAGCAGCCAATCTGGAAGATTCTACGAGCAGTACTTC	CASSQSGRFYEQYF
many	TRBV9	TRBD1	TRBJ1-2	TGTGCCAGCAGCGTAGGTAGGCACAGGGGACGAGAAGGCTACACCTTC	CASSVGRHRGREGYTF
few	TRBV7-8	TRBD1	TRBJ1-4	TGTGCCAGCAGCCCGCAGTTCCGGGACAGGGGAACTAAACTGTTTTTT	CASSPQFRDRGTKLFF
.	TRBV11-2	.	TRBJ2-1	TGTGCCAGCAGCTTAGTTCTCGTGGTAGGGGATGAGCAGTTCTTC	CASSLVLVVGDEQFF
few	TRBV7-2	TRBD2	TRBJ2-2	TGTGCCAGCAGCTACGGGGCGGGAGCGAACACCGGGGAGCTGTTTTTT	CASSYGAGANTGELFF
.	TRBV5-1	TRBD1	TRBJ1-1	TGCGCCAGCAGCCCTCGACAGGGTGAGAACACTGAAGCTTTCTTT	CASSPRQGENTEAFF
.	TRBV27	.	TRBJ2-7	TGTGCCAGCAGTTTTATATCGGGGAACGAGCAGTACTTC	CASSFISGNEQYF
few	TRBV13	TRBD1	TRBJ2-2	TGTGCCAGCAAAGGGACAGGGATAACCGGGGAGCTGTTTTTT	CASKGTGITGELFF
.	TRBV3-1	.	TRBJ2-2	TGTGCCAGCAGCCAAGAATACGGCGGGGATCCTACCGGGGAGCTGTTTTTT	CASSQEYGGDPTGELFF
many	TRBV28	TRBD1	TRBJ2-7	TGTGCCAGCAGTTGGGACAGTGACAGCTCCTACGAGCAGTACTTC	CASSWDSDSSYEQYF
few	TRBV20-1	.	TRBJ2-2	TGCAGTGCTTGGGGGGCGGAAAGCACCGGGGAGCTGTTTTTT	CSAWGAESTGELFF
many	TRBV12-3/TRBV12-4	.	TRBJ2-2	TGTGCCAGCAGTTCCCGAAGGGATCACACCGGGGAGCTGTTTTTT	CASSSRRDHTGELFF
many	TRBV6-5	.	TRBJ1-6	TGTGCCAGCAGTTACCAGGTTACAGGGAGATCACCCCTCCACTTT	CASSYQVTGRSPLHF
many	TRBV27	TRBD2	TRBJ2-7	TGTGCCAGCAGTTTCGCAGGACTAGCGGGAGGGAGAGAGCAGTACTTC	CASSFAGLAGGREQYF
many	TRBV10-3	TRBD1	TRBJ1-2	TGTGCCATCATGGGGGACAGGACTTTTTATGGCTACACCTTC	CAIMGDRTFYGYTF
few	TRBV7-3	TRBD1	TRBJ1-6	TGTGCCAGCAAATCCGGGACAGATAATTCACCCCTCCACTTT	CASKSGTDNSPLHF
many	TRBV11-1	.	TRBJ2-2	TGTGCCAGCAGCTTTAGGGACGACACCGGGGAGCTGTTTTTT	CASSFRDDTGELFF
once	TRBV9	TRBD2	TRBJ2-5	TGTGCCAGCAGCGTTAGCGGGAGGGCCGGTGAGACCCAGTACTTC	CASSVSGRAGETQYF
many	TRBV7-3	.	TRBJ2-2	TGTGCCAGCAGCTTAACCAATTCGAACACCGGGGAGCTGTTTTTT	CASSLTNSNTGELFF
.	TRBV28	.	TRBJ2-2	TGTGCCAGCACCACTAGGAACTCCCCCACCGGGGAGCTGCTTTTT	CASTTRNSPTGELLF
many	TRBV28	TRBD1	TRBJ1-4	TGTGCCAGCAGTCCTAGACAGGGGTCTCTATTTGAAAAACTGTTTTTT	CASSPRQGSLFEKLFF
many	TRBV5-1	.	TRBJ1-2	TGCGCCAGCAGCTTGAAGTCGGGAGGCTATGGCTACACCTTC	CASSLKSGGYGYTF
many	TRBV27	TRBD2	TRBJ2-7	TGTGCCAGCAGTTTAAAGGCGGATCTAGCGGGAGGGGCCTACGAGCAGTACTTC	CASSLKADLAGGAYEQYF
many	TRBV2	.	TRBJ2-7	TGTGCCAGCAGCCCGCGGGCCGGCCCCTACGAGCAGTACTTC	CASSPRAGPYEQYF
many	TRBV28	.	TRBJ2-2	TGTGCCAGCAGTTTGGGGGGGCTCGAGACCGGGGAGCTGTTTTTT	CASSLGGLETGELFF
.	TRBV7-7	TRBD2	TRBJ2-5	TGTGCTAGCAGCTTTGGGGGGGTTTTGGAGTCCCAGTACTTC	CASSFGGVLESQYF
few	TRBV19	TRBD1	TRBJ1-1	TGTGCCAGTTTTCGGGACAGGGGCACTGAAGCTTTCTTT	CASFRDRGTEAFF
few	TRBV20-1	.	TRBJ2-6	TGCAGTGCTAGTGGCAAGGGCGGAATCTCTGGGGCCAACGTCCTGACTTTC	CSASGKGGISGANVLTF
many	TRBV4-2	TRBD2	TRBJ2-5	TGTGCCAGCAGCCAAGATGCTGTATTGGCGGGGGGAGAGACCCAGTACTTC	CASSQDAVLAGGETQYF
few	TRBV4-3	.	TRBJ2-7	TGCGCCAGCAGCCAAGCCCCCGCAGGGTTCTACGAGCAGTACTTC	CASSQAPAGFYEQYF
.	TRBV5-1	TRBD2	TRBJ2-1	TGCGCCAGCAGCTTGAGTTCGGGAGGGCAGGAGCAGTTCTTC	CASSLSSGGQEQFF
many	TRBV2	.	TRBJ2-4	TGTGCCAGCAGTGAAAACGAGGTTGCCAAAAACATTCAGTACTTC	CASSENEVAKNIQYF
.	TRBV9	TRBD1	TRBJ1-1	TGTGCCAGCAGCGCTAAACCGGGACAGGGTTCTGCTTTCGCTGAAGCTTTCTTT	CASSAKPGQGSAFAEAFF
many	TRBV28	.	TRBJ2-7	TGTGCCAGCAGTTCCACAGTTATTTACGAGCAGTACTTC	CASSSTVIYEQYF
many	TRBV27	.	TRBJ1-1	TGTGCCAGCAGCCTCCTACAGGGAGGGAACACTGAAGCTTTCTTT	CASSLLQGGNTEAFF
.	TRBV5-8	.	TRBJ2-7	TGTGCCAGCAGCTTAGGCGGGATTCACTCCTACGAGCAGTACTTC	CASSLGGIHSYEQYF
few	TRBV29-1	.	TRBJ1-2	TGCAGCGTCACTAGGGGGGCGGATGGCTACACCTTC	CSVTRGADGYTF
many	TRBV28	TRBD2	TRBJ2-5	TGTGCCAGCAGTTTATTTAGGGTCTCCGGGACTAGCCAAGAGACCCAGTACTTC	CASSLFRVSGTSQETQYF
many	TRBV3-1	.	TRBJ1-2	TGTGCCAGCAGCCCCCTCGGGCTCATCAAGGGCTACACCTTC	CASSPLGLIKGYTF
many	TRBV6-1	TRBD1	TRBJ1-2	TGTGCCAGCAGTGGACAGGGTGACTATGGCTACACCTTC	CASSGQGDYGYTF
many	TRBV29-1	.	TRBJ1-1	TGCAGCGTTGAACTGTTGGCCGGTGCTGAAGCTTTCTTT	CSVELLAGAEAFF
few	TRBV15	TRBD1	TRBJ1-4	TGTGCCACCAGCGACAGGGCGGGCGAAAAACTGTTTTTT	CATSDRAGEKLFF
many	TRBV28	TRBD1	TRBJ1-5	TGTGCCAGCAGTCGACTGACAGGGAAAAATCAGCCCCAGCATTTT	CASSRLTGKNQPQHF
few	TRBV4-1	TRBD1	TRBJ1-2	TGCGCCAGTAGGGGGCCAGGGAAGGACTATGGCTACACCTTC	CASRGPGKDYGYTF
.	TRBV6-2/TRBV6-3	TRBD2	TRBJ2-3	TGTGCCAGCAGTTACTCGATGACTAGCGGGAGTTCGGATACGCAGTATTTT	CASSYSMTSGSSDTQYF
few	TRBV7-6	.	TRBJ2-2	TGTGCCAGCAGCTTAGCGGCTCGAGTAGCGGCGAACACCGGGGAGCTGTTTTTT	CASSLAARVAANTGELFF